The present T cell receptor (beta chain) was sequenced within a study of type 1 regulatory T cells. Whole-study context: An in vitro protocol generated T-allo10, a Tr1-enriched, alloantigen-specific CD4 T cell product. Overall study results and limits: Compared with non-Tr1 cells, Tr1 cells showed a narrower TCR repertoire.

TCRdb independently ran MiXCR on the reads; one entry per CDR3 protein. Among about 42,000 distinct CDR3 sequences listed, over 9% were seen once. This CDR3 contains 12 residues. Germline CDR1 and CDR2: MDHEN and SYDVKM. V was shortened by 6 bases and J by 7 bases, with 11 bases between the two germline ends. This clonotype was recorded at least ten times. The antigen is not known. The receptor comes from a human donor in good health. This rearrangement joins TRBV28 to TRBJ2-3; D gene unclear. Material: cultured non-Tr1 T cells, either the whole culture or a sorted T cell fraction (not recorded which). This chain's CDR3 is CASSGRLYTQYF. The CDR3 DNA sequence: TGTGCCAGCAGCGGCCGGTTGTATACGCAGTATTTT.